The rows below give T cell receptor beta chains drawn from one sample of a study of low-dose radiotherapy and immunotherapy resistance in tumors. A single record per CDR3 protein comes from TCRdb applying MiXCR to the reads. The table shows about 82,000 distinct CDR3 sequences, with approximately 20% occurring only once. The source material was PBMCs, sampled before treatment. Receptors were obtained from a male donor with prostate cancer. Each CDR3 is given with its conserved first and last residue. Each record gives: J gene, clone size, V gene, CDR3 protein. Clone sizes are given selectively: once, few, many, or a class where the clone is expanded.

j_call: TRBJ1-4; clone_size: many; v_call: TRBV12-3/TRBV12-4; cdr3_aa: CASSLHAGATNEKLFF
j_call: TRBJ2-1; clone_size: many; v_call: TRBV21-1; cdr3_aa: CASSKVSSGREKEHKEQFF
j_call: TRBJ2-1; clone_size: many; v_call: TRBV5-1; cdr3_aa: CASRIDNEQFF
j_call: TRBJ1-1; clone_size: many; v_call: TRBV20-1; cdr3_aa: CSARNWGNGLMNTEAFF
j_call: TRBJ2-7; clone_size: many; v_call: TRBV6-2/TRBV6-3; cdr3_aa: CASSYSLVSDEQYF
j_call: TRBJ1-4; clone_size: many; v_call: TRBV6-6; cdr3_aa: CASSYSTGAAEKLFF
j_call: TRBJ1-2; clone_size: .; v_call: TRBV13; cdr3_aa: CASSAGTQNYGYTF
j_call: TRBJ2-1; clone_size: .; v_call: TRBV5-4; cdr3_aa: CASSLIAGASSYNEQFF
j_call: TRBJ2-1; clone_size: many; v_call: TRBV14; cdr3_aa: CASSPNYGVVNEQFF
j_call: TRBJ2-1; clone_size: .; v_call: TRBV7-8; cdr3_aa: CASSSTGDPIYNEQFF
j_call: TRBJ2-2; clone_size: .; v_call: TRBV12-3/TRBV12-4; cdr3_aa: CASSLRNTGELFF